This entry features one T cell receptor (beta chain) sequence. This record belongs to a study of blood T cell repertoires in COVID-19. For the study at large: T cells, B-cell-depleted T cells, or PBMCs supplied cDNA or gDNA.

Sequencing used immunoSEQ multiplex PCR; TCRdb keeps in-frame clones, though not all of them. The repertoire includes roughly 190,000 clones, roughly four fifths of them detected once, and about 11% sits in the top ten. The CDR3 has 12 amino acids. From germline, CDR1 is LNHDA and CDR2 SQIVND (reference sequence). Trimming shortened V by 8 bases and J by 1 base, and 7 bases separated the two germline ends. V and J are TRBV19 and TRBJ2-3; maybe TRBD1 (5 bases). The origin of this receptor is a middle-aged woman with COVID-19, enrolled during active disease. The sample was peripheral blood. The CDR3 sequence: CASQGGTDTQYF. CDR3 bases: TGTGCCAGTCAAGGGGGCACAGATACGCAGTATTTT.